This TCR beta chain was recovered during a study of blood T cell repertoires in COVID-19. Sequenced by immunoSEQ multiplex PCR; TCRdb stores in-frame clones only, minus some. This table holds under 200,000 clones, about nine tenths found once. Trimming took off 1 base at V and 6 bases at J, with 10 bases between the two ends. CDR3 length: 13 amino acids. Per germline, CDR1 SGHVS and CDR2 FQNEAQ. The receptor's source is a man aged 18 to 30 with acute or convalescent COVID-19. The sequenced sample consisted of peripheral blood. The chain recombines TRBV7-8 with TRBJ2-7; no clear D gene. The CDR3 DNA is TGTGCCAGCAGCTTAGATTCCGGTCTCGAGCAGTACTTC. The encoded protein is CASSLDSGLEQYF. Using reference TRBV7-8 and TRBJ2-7 for the parts outside the CDR3, the full variable domain is GAGVSQSPRYKVAKRGQDVALRCDPISGHVSLFWYQQALGQGPEFLTYFQNEAQLDKSGLPSDRFFAERPEGSVSTLKIQRTQQEDSAVYLCASSLDSGLEQYFGPGTRLTVT.